Presented here are 2 T cell receptor beta chains from one specimen sequenced in a study of blood T cell repertoires in COVID-19. Sequencing used immunoSEQ multiplex PCR; TCRdb keeps in-frame clones, though not all of them. The sample has 130,000 to 150,000 clones; about 80% are singletons. What was sequenced was peripheral blood. These TCRs come from a woman aged 80 or over with acute or convalescent COVID-19.

This rearrangement joins TRBV7-2 to TRBJ2-3; 10 bases map to TRBD2. CDR1 is SGHTA and CDR2 is FQGNSA in the germline V gene. This CDR3 comprises 14 residues. V shed 4 bases, J shed 3 bases, and the junction held 1 base outside the gene matches. This CDR3 is CASSYSGGTDTQYF. CDR3 nucleotide sequence: TGTGCCAGCAGCTATAGCGGGGGGACAGATACGCAGTATTTT.

The V gene is TRBV3-1 (or the pseudogene TRBV3-2), the J gene TRBJ2-1; possible D gene TRBD2, 7 bases. There are 15 residues in the CDR3. V was shortened by 4 bases and J by 1 base, with 11 bases between the two germline ends. The germline V gene encodes CDR1 LGHDT and CDR2 YNNKEL (reference sequence). CDR3 loop: CASSRRGGSYNEQFF. CDR3 bases: TGTGCCAGCAGCCGGAGGGGGGGGTCCTACAATGAGCAGTTCTTC.